This T cell receptor (beta chain) was sequenced in a study of shared clonotypes between healthy human individuals. Regarding the study as a whole: Generally, estimated richness proved larger in naive subsets than it did in memory subsets. Unshared clonotypes carried lower generation probabilities than those common to all four donors.

Every subset's genomic DNA went evenly onto several immunoSEQ plates. Sequencing was performed with immunoSEQ multiplex PCR; in TCRdb, only in-frame clones are kept and a portion is missing. The data show around 2.5 million clones, approximately 93% seen once. Trimming cost V 3 bases and J 4 bases, with 13 bases left between them. The CDR3 has 14 residues. Germline CDR1 SGHDT, CDR2 YYEEEE. About this clone itself: Its antigen remains unknown.

The genes are TRBV5-6 and TRBJ2-5; tentatively, D is TRBD1 or TRBD2 (5 bases each). The receptor was derived from a man in his late teens or twenties in good health. Some clones in this sample may be carry-over from other donors' samples. Input material: naive CD4+ T cells from PBMCs. The subset was: CD45RA+ positively selected. The CDR3 DNA follows: TGTGCCAGCAGCTCCAGTGGGACGGCAGAGACCCAGTACTTC. Translating gives CASSSSGTAETQYF.